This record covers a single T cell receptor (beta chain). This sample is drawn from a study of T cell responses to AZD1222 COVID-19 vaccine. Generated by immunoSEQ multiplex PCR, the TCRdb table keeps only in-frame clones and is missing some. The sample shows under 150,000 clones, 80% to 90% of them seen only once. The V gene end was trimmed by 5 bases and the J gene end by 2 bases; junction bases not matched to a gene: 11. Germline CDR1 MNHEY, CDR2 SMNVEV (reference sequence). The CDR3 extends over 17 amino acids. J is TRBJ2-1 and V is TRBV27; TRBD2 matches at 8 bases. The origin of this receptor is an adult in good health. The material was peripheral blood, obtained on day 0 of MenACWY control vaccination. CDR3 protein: CASSPPSPGGAYNEQFF. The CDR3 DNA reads TGTGCCAGCAGTCCCCCCTCCCCGGGGGGGGCCTACAATGAGCAGTTCTTC.